Listed below are T cell receptor beta chains from one sample, sequenced in a study of untreated major depressive disorder. Sequencing used immunoSEQ multiplex PCR; TCRdb keeps in-frame clones, though not all of them. This table holds about 25,000 clones, about 90% found once. What was sequenced was CD4+ T cells from PBMCs. All receptors derive from a woman under 40 with major depressive disorder. Both conserved end residues are part of each CDR3. The order of the fields is J gene, V gene, D gene, CDR3 protein. The D gene is left open where the match is weak.

TRBJ2-7 | TRBV5-1 | TRBD1 | CASSPRLVARTGAPSYEQYF
TRBJ1-1 | TRBV6-6 | . | CASSYNQAEAFF
TRBJ2-2 | TRBV29-1 | . | CSALRDPREELFF
TRBJ1-2 | TRBV5-6 | . | CASSLVPFGYTF
TRBJ1-2 | TRBV25-1 | . | CASSYGRYGYTF
TRBJ2-2 | TRBV4-2 | . | CASSQDSYTGELFF
TRBJ1-3 | TRBV5-1 | . | CASSLDGNTIYF
TRBJ1-1 | TRBV27 | . | CASSFNGGLNTEAFF
TRBJ2-5 | TRBV18 | . | CASSPEVKGETQYF
TRBJ2-1 | TRBV6-5 | . | CASSYRAALLDNEQFF
TRBJ2-1 | TRBV11-2 | TRBD2 | CASSLASQLAGRYNEQFF
TRBJ2-5 | TRBV7-3 | . | CASSGGAEETQYF
TRBJ1-1 | TRBV5-1 | . | CASTGGSLNTEAFF
TRBJ2-7 | TRBV11-2 | . | CASSPHRRSGEQYF
TRBJ2-7 | TRBV19 | TRBD1 | CASSNSGGLEQYF
TRBJ2-7 | TRBV13 | . | CATQRIVDYEQYF
TRBJ2-7 | TRBV7-2 | TRBD1 | CASSLQGALFYEQYF
TRBJ2-3 | TRBV4-2 | . | CASSQDQGTDTQYF
TRBJ2-5 | TRBV7-7 | . | CASSLAGMGEAQYF